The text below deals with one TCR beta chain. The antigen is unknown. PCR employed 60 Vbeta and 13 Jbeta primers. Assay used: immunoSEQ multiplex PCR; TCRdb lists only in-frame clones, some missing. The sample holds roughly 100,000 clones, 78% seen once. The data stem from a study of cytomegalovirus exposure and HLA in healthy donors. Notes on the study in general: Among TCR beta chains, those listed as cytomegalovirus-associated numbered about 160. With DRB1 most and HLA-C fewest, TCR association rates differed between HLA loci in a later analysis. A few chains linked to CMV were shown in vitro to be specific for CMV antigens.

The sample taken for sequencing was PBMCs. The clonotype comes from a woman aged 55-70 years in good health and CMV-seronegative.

For the CDR3, the DNA is TGTGCCAGCGCATCATCGGGGGGAGTCGATGGCTACACCTTC. Protein product: CASASSGGVDGYTF. The V call is TRBV25-1, the J call TRBJ1-2, with a possible D match to TRBD1 (5 bases). V lost 8 bases and J 6 bases, leaving 19 bases between the germline ends. The CDR3 runs to 14 residues. Germline CDR1 reads MGHDK; CDR2 reads SYGVNS.